This entry features one T cell receptor (beta chain) sequence. As handled by the study authors: Amplification with reference gene primers provided the estimates of nucleated cell counts. Data came from immunoSEQ multiplex PCR; TCRdb stores just in-frame clones and leaves some out. That table furnishes V, J and clone size, whereas the DNA furnished D and trimming. The sample yields roughly 320,000 clones, 85% seen once. The sample belongs to a study of blood T cell repertoires in COVID-19. Study as a whole: The study drew acute and convalescent COVID-19 samples from the United States, Italy and Spain. PBMCs, B-cell-depleted T cells, or T cells were the source of the cDNA or gDNA that made up the material.

The sample consisted of peripheral blood. This receptor was identified in a human donor in a cohort sampled during active COVID-19.

The CDR3 DNA reads TGTGCCAGCAGTGACTCCGGGACAACTAACTATGGCTACACCTTC. The encoded protein is CASSDSGTTNYGYTF. The gene calls are TRBV9 and TRBJ1-2, with a weak D call TRBD1 (6 bases). This CDR3 is 15 amino acids long. The V and J ends lost 5 bases and 0 bases respectively, with 14 bases between them. Germline values: CDR1 SGDLS, CDR2 YYNGEE.